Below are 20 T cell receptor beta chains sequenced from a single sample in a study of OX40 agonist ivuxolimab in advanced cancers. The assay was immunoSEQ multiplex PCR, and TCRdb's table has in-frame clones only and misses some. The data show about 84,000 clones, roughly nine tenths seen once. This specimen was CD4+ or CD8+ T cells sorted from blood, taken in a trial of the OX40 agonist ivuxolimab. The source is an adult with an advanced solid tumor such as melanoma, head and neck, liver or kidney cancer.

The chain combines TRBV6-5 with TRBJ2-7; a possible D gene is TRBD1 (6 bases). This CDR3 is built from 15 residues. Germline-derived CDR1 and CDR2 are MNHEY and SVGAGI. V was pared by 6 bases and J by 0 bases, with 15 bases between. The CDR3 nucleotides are TGTGCCAGCAGCCCAACAGGGCCGAGCTCCTACGAGCAGTACTTC. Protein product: CASSPTGPSSYEQYF.

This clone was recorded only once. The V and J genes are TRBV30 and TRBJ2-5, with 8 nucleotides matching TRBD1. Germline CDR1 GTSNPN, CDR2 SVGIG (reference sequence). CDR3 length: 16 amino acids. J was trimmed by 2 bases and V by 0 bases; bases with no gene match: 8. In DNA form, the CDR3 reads TGTGCCTGGAGTGTACTCAAGACAGGGGCACAAGAGACCCAGTACTTC. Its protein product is CAWSVLKTGAQETQYF.

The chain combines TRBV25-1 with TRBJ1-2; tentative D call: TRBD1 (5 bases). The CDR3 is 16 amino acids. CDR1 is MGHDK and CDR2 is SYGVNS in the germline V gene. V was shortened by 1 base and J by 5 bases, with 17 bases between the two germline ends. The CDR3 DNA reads TGTGCCAGCAGTGAATGGGCAACCGGGACCGGGTATGGCTACACCTTC. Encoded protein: CASSEWATGTGYGYTF.

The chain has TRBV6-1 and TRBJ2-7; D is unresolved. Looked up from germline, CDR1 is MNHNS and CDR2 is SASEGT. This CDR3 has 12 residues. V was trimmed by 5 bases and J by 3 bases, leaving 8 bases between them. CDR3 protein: CASSPQGYEQYF. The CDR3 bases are TGTGCCAGCAGTCCGCAAGGCTACGAGCAGTACTTC.

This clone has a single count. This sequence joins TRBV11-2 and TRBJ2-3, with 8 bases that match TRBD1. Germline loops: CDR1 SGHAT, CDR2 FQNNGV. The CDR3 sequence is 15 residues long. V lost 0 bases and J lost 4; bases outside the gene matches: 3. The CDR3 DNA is TGTGCCAGCAGCTTAGACACAGGGGGACCAGATACGCAGTATTTT. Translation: CASSLDTGGPDTQYF.

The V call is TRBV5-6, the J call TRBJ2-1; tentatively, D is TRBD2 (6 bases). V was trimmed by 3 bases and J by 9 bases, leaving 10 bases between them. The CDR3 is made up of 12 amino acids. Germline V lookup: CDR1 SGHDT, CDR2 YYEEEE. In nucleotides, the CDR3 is TGTGCCAGCAGCTCATACGGGGGTGAGCAGTTCTTC. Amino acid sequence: CASSSYGGEQFF.

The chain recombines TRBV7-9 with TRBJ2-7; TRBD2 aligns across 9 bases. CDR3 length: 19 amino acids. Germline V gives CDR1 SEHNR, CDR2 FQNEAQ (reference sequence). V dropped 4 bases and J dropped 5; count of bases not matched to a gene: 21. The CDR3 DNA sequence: TGTGCCAGCAGCTCCGTGGGTAGCGGGAGCGTGACCTCCTACCACGAGCAGTACTTC. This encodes CASSSVGSGSVTSYHEQYF.

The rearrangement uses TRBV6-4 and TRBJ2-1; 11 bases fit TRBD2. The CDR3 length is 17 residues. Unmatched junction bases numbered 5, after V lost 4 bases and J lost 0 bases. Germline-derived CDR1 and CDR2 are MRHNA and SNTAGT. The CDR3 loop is CASSVAGGPVSYNEQFF. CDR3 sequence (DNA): TGTGCCAGCAGTGTAGCGGGAGGGCCGGTCTCCTACAATGAGCAGTTCTTC.

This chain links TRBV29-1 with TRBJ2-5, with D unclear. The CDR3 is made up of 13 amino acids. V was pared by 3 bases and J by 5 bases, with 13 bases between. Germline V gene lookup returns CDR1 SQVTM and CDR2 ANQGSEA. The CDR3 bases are TGCAGCGTTGACGCGGTCGCTGGGGAGACCCAGTACTTC. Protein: CSVDAVAGETQYF. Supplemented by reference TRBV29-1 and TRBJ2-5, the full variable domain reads SAVISQKPSRDICQRGTSLTIQCQVDSQVTMMFWYRQQPGQSLTLIATANQGSEATYESGFVIDKFPISRPNLTFSTLTVSNMSPEDSSIYLCSVDAVAGETQYFGPGTRLLVL.

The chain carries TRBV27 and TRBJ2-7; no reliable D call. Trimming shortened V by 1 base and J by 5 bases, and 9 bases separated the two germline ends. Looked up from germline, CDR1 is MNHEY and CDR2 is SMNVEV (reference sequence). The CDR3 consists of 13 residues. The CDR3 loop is CASSLFNDNEQYF. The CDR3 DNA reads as TGTGCCAGCAGTTTATTCAACGACAACGAGCAGTACTTC.

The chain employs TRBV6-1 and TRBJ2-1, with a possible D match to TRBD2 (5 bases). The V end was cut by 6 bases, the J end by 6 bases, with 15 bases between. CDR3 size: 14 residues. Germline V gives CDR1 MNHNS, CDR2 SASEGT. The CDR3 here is CASRRVSGTNEQFF. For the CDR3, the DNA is TGTGCCAGCAGGAGGGTATCGGGCACCAATGAGCAGTTCTTC.

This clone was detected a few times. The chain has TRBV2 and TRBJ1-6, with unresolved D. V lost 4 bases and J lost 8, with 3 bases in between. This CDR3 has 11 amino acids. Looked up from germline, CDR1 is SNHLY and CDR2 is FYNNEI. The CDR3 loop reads CASSGDSPLHF. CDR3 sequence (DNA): TGTGCCAGCAGTGGGGATTCACCCCTCCACTTT.

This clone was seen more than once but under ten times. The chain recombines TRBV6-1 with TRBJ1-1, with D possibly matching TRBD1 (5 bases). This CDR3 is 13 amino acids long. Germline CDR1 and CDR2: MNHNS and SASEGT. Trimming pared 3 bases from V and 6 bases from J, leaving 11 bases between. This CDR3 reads CASSDHRGAEAFF. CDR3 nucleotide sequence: TGTGCCAGCAGTGATCATCGGGGGGCTGAAGCTTTCTTT.

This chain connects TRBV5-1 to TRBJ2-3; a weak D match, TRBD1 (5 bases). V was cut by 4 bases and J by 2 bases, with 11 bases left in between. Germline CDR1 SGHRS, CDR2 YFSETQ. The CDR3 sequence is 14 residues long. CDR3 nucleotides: TGCGCCAGCAGCCTAGGACAAGCCACAGATACGCAGTATTTT. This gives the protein CASSLGQATDTQYF.

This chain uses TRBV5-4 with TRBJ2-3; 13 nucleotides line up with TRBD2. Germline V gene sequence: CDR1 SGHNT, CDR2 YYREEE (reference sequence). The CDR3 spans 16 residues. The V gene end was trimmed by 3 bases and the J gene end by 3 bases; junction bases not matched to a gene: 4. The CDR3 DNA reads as TGTGCCAGCAGCTACTTGACTAGCGGGAGGACAGATACGCAGTATTTT. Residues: CASSYLTSGRTDTQYF.

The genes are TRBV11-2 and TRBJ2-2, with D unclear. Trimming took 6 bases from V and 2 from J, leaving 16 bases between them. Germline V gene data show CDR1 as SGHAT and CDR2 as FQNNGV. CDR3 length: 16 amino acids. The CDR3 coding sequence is TGTGCCAGCAGACCCTTCTTTTCAGGAAACACCGGGGAGCTGTTTTTT. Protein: CASRPFFSGNTGELFF.

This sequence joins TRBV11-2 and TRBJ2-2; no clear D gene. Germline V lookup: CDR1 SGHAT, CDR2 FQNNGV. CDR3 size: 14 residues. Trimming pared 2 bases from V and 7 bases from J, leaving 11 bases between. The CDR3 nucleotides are TGTGCCAGCAGCTTAAGTCTCCAATTCGGGGAGCTGTTTTTT. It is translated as CASSLSLQFGELFF.

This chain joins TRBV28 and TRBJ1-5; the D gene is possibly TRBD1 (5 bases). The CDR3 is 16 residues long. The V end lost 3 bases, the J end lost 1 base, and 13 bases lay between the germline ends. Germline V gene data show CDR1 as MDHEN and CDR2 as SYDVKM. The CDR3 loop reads CASSFRLQGSNQPQHF. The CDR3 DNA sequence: TGTGCCAGCAGTTTCAGGTTGCAGGGAAGCAATCAGCCCCAGCATTTT.

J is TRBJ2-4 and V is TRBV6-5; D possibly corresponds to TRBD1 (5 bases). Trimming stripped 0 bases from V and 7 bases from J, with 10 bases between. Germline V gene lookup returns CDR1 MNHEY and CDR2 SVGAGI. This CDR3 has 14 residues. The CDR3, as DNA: TGTGCCAGCAGTTACTCAGGGGCCCATAACATTCAGTACTTC. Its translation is CASSYSGAHNIQYF.

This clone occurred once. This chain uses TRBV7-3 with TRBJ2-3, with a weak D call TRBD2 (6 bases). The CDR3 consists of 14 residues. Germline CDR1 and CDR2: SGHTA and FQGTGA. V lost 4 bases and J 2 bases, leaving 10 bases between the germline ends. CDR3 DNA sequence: TGTGCCAGCAGCTCCGGGGGTATCACAGATACGCAGTATTTT. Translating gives CASSSGGITDTQYF.